The 9 T cell receptor beta chains below were found in one sample sequenced in a study of blood T cell repertoires in COVID-19. The method was immunoSEQ multiplex PCR; TCRdb's version includes in-frame clones alone and lacks a portion of them. The sample consists of about 150,000 clones, 70% to 85% of them appearing once. The sequencing input was peripheral blood. The receptors were sampled from a woman between 50 and 59 years old with acute or convalescent COVID-19.

This clone was recorded a few times. The chain joins TRBV6-2 or TRBV6-3 to TRBJ2-5; D call uncertain. V lost 4 bases and J 7 bases, leaving 10 bases between the germline ends. This CDR3 spans 12 amino acids. The germline V gene has CDR1 MNHEY and CDR2 SVGEGT. The DNA for the CDR3 is TGTGCCAGCAGTTCTCTCGGTGGGACCCAGTACTTC. This sequence encodes CASSSLGGTQYF.

The V gene is TRBV5-3, the J gene TRBJ2-7; unclear D gene. TRBV5-3 has ORF status, its function being uncertain. V lost 2 bases and J lost 4, with 7 bases in between. CDR3 length: 12 amino acids. The CDR3 region has the DNA TGTGCCAGAAGCTTTAGTGAATACGAGCAGTACTTC. Its translation is CARSFSEYEQYF.

The CDR3: CASSLNSETQYF. The CDR3 nucleotides read TGTGCCAGCAGCTTAAATTCGGAGACCCAGTACTTC. The rearrangement links TRBV7-9 to TRBJ2-5; unclear D gene. The germline V and J ends were trimmed by 2 bases and 5 bases, with 6 bases remaining between them. The CDR3 sequence is 12 residues long. Looked up from germline, CDR1 is SEHNR and CDR2 is FQNEAQ (reference sequence).

CDR3 in DNA: TGTGCCAGCAGCTTAAGGGGCGCCATTGGAGTAGAGGTTCCGTATTTT. Protein product: CASSLRGAIGVEVPYF. This chain links TRBV7-3 with TRBJ2-3; a possible D gene is TRBD1 (5 bases). Germline CDR1 and CDR2: SGHTA and FQGTGA. This CDR3 is 16 amino acids long. Trimming took 1 base from V and 14 from J, leaving 25 bases between them.

The V and J genes are TRBV9 and TRBJ2-4; 8 bases are a match to TRBD2. The CDR3 runs to 15 residues. V dropped 0 bases and J dropped 7; count of bases not matched to a gene: 6. Germline values: CDR1 SGDLS, CDR2 YYNGEE. This CDR3 is CASSVGTGGQNIQYF. CDR3 in DNA: TGTGCCAGCAGCGTAGGGACGGGAGGGCAGAACATTCAGTACTTC.

The J gene is TRBJ2-2, the V gene TRBV12-5; the match to TRBD1 covers 9 bases. The trim removed 4 bases at V and 7 bases at J, leaving 4 bases unmatched. This CDR3 is built from 14 residues. The germline gives CDR1 LGHNT, CDR2 FRNRAP. The CDR3 region has the DNA TGTGCTAGTGGTTCGGACAGGGGAGGCGGGGAGCTGTTTTTT. This sequence encodes CASGSDRGGGELFF.

J is TRBJ2-1 and V is TRBV5-1; TRBD2 might be the D (6 bases). V was clipped by 1 base and J by 0 bases, with 11 bases between them. This CDR3 is 16 amino acids long. Germline CDR1 is SGHRS and CDR2 is YFSETQ. CDR3 loop: CASSLIGGVSYNEQFF. The CDR3 bases are TGCGCCAGCAGCTTGATCGGCGGGGTCTCCTACAATGAGCAGTTCTTC.

This sequence joins TRBV24-1 and TRBJ2-3; tentative D call: TRBD1 (5 bases). The CDR3 is made up of 13 amino acids. CDR1 and CDR2 (germline): KGHDR, SFDVKD. V dropped 9 bases and J dropped 2 bases, with 11 bases sitting between them. The CDR3 is CATVGAFTDTQYF. The CDR3 nucleotides are TGTGCCACCGTTGGGGCCTTCACAGATACGCAGTATTTT.

The chain carries TRBV30 and TRBJ1-2; no clear D gene. CDR3 length: 13 amino acids. V dropped 3 bases and J dropped 1 base, with 9 bases sitting between them. Germline values: CDR1 GTSNPN, CDR2 SVGIG (reference sequence). The CDR3, as DNA: TGTGCCTGGAGCGATAACAGTAACTATGGCTACACCTTC. As protein: CAWSDNSNYGYTF.